Given below is one T cell receptor beta chain in context. The antigen is not known. At one end, the junction sequence differs from germline, possibly due to a read error. Using its own MiXCR run on the reads, TCRdb lists one record per CDR3 protein. The sample has 550,000 to 700,000 distinct CDR3 sequences, approximately 40% seen once. The CDR3 contains 15 residues. The germline V gene has CDR1 SGHTA and CDR2 FQGNSA. This record comes from a study of T cell repertoires in cytomegalovirus infection. Sequences were derived from cultured PBMCs, sampled from culture after CMV antigen stimulation. The chain uses TRBV7-2 and TRBJ2-3; the D is unclear. The receptor was isolated from a human donor in good health (CMV status not recorded). Some clones in this sample may be carry-over from other donors' samples. The CDR3 region has the DNA TGTGCCAGCAGCTTAATCTCGCGACTCACAGATACGCGGTATTTT. It encodes CASSLISRLTDTRYF.